This TCR beta chain was observed in a study of T-cell reconstitution after alpha-beta-depleted transplantation in children. Unique molecular identifiers featured in how the TCRbeta library was prepared. TCRdb used MiXCR to reprocess the PCR reads, holding one entry per CDR3 protein. The sample shows roughly 220,000 distinct CDR3 sequences, about 12% of them seen only once. This clonotype was observed many times. The V gene's germline CDR1 is SNHLY and CDR2 FYNNEI. Between the trimmed V and J ends, which lost 0 bases and 9 bases, there was a span of 9 bases. The length of the CDR3 is 13 residues. The receptor was derived from a human donor who donated a stem cell graft to a child with acute lymphoblastic leukemia. Specimen: PBMCs from the stem cell graft donor, collected from the stem cell graft. The chain employs TRBV2 and TRBJ2-1; D gene uncertain. CDR3 amino acids: CASSEALRSEQFF. The CDR3 nucleotides are TGTGCCAGCAGTGAAGCGCTTCGGAGTGAGCAGTTCTTC.